The 3 T cell receptor beta chains listed next were all sequenced from one sample in a study of blood T cell repertoires in COVID-19. The table came from immunoSEQ multiplex PCR; TCRdb's copy has only in-frame clones and leaves some out. The sample shows roughly 47,000 clones, 80% to 90% of them seen only once. The material sequenced was peripheral blood. The receptor set was obtained from an elderly woman with COVID-19, enrolled during active disease.

The rearrangement joins TRBV29-1 to TRBJ1-2; tentatively, D is TRBD1 (5 bases). The CDR3 contains 13 residues. Trimming removed 4 bases from V and 4 bases from J, with 13 bases in between. From germline, CDR1 is SQVTM and CDR2 ANQGSEA. Here the CDR3 DNA reads TGCAGCGTTGGGGGCACCAAACCCTATGGCTACACCTTC. This gives the protein CSVGGTKPYGYTF.

The J gene is TRBJ2-1, the V gene TRBV11-3, with D hard to call. Germline assignment: CDR1 SGHNT and CDR2 YENEEA. Trimming left V 1 base short and J 4 bases short, with 8 bases between. The CDR3 loop spans 14 amino acids. This CDR3 is CASSLGGLYNEQFF. In DNA, the CDR3 is TGTGCCAGCAGCTTAGGAGGTCTTTACAATGAGCAGTTCTTC. The whole variable domain, filled in from reference TRBV11-3 and TRBJ2-1, reads EAGVVQSPRYKIIEKKQPVAFWCNPISGHNTLYWYLQNLGQGPELLIRYENEEAVDDSQLPKDRFSAERLKGVDSTLKIQPAELGDSAVYLCASSLGGLYNEQFFGPGTRLTVL.

The chain combines TRBV5-6 with TRBJ1-4; TRBD1 aligns across 7 bases. The CDR3 covers 13 residues. CDR1 SGHDT and CDR2 YYEEEE come from the germline V gene. The ends lost 5 bases at V and 8 bases at J; junction bases unmatched: 6. The CDR3 bases are TGTGCCAGCAGTCACAGGGGTCGAGAAAAACTGTTTTTT. Amino acid sequence: CASSHRGREKLFF.